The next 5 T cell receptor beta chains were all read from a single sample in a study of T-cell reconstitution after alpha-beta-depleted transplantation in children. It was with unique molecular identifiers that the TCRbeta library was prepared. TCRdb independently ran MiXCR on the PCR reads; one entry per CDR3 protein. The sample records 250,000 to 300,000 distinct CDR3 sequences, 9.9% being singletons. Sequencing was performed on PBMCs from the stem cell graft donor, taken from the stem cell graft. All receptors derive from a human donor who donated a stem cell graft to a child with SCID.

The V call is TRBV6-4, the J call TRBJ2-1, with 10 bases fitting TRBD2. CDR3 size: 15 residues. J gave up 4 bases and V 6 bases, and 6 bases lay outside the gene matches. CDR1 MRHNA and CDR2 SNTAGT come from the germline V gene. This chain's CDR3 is CASRMSGGEYNEQFF. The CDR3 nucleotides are TGTGCCAGCAGGATGAGCGGGGGGGAATACAATGAGCAGTTCTTC.

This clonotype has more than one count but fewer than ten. This CDR3 is CASNFGGYTF. In DNA form, the CDR3 reads TGTGCCAGCAACTTCGGTGGCTACACCTTC. The chain has TRBV6-1 and TRBJ1-2; the D is unclear. V lost 7 bases to trimming and J lost 7 bases, with 7 bases between them. Germline V gene sequence: CDR1 MNHNS, CDR2 SASEGT. The CDR3 runs 10 residues.

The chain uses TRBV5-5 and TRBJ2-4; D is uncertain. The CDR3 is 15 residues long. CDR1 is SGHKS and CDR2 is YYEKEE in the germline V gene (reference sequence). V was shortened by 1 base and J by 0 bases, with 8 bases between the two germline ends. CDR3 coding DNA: TGTGCCAGCAGCTTGCCAGGCCTAGCCAAAAACATTCAGTACTTC. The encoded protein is CASSLPGLAKNIQYF. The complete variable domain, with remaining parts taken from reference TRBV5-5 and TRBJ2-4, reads DAGVTQSPTHLIKTRGQQVTLRCSPISGHKSVSWYQQVLGQGPQFIFQYYEKEERGRGNFPDRFSARQFPNYSSELNVNALLLGDSALYLCASSLPGLAKNIQYFGAGTRLSVL.

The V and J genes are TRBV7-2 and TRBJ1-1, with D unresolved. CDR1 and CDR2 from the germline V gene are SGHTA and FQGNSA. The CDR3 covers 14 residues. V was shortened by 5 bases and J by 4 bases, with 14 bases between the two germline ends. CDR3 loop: CASSPGPRSTEAFF. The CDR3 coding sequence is TGTGCCAGCAGCCCAGGACCGAGGTCCACTGAAGCTTTCTTT.

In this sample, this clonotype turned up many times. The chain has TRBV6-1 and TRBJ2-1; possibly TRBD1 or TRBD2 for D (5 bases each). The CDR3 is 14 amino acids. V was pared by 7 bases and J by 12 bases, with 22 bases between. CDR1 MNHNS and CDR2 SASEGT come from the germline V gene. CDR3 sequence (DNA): TGTGCCAGCACCCATCCTGGACCGGGACCAAGGCAGTTCTTC. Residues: CASTHPGPGPRQFF.